This T cell receptor (beta chain) derives from a study of control samples from healthy donors and cancer patients. The CDR3 is 14 amino acids. The V gene's germline CDR1 is KGHSH and CDR2 LQKENI. Unmatched junction bases numbered 3, after V lost 3 bases and J lost 3 bases. Repertoires were generated with immunoSEQ multiplex PCR, while TCRdb's copy carries only in-frame clones and drops some. The sample records some 120,000 clones, approximately 90% being singletons. Sequencing was carried out using blood. The chain is built from TRBV18 and TRBJ1-2; 8 bases are shared with TRBD1. This receptor was taken from a woman aged 70-85 years in good health. CDR3 nucleotide sequence: TGTGCCAGCTCACCCGAACAGGGGGACTATGGCTACACCTTC. It specifies CASSPEQGDYGYTF.